This T cell receptor beta chain was identified in a study of Graves' ophthalmopathy and Graves' hyperthyroidism. General observations from the study: In blood, most expanded thyroid clonotypes above 0.001 frequency were also detected.

At least ten counts were recorded for this clonotype. Its antigen is unknown. Hyperthyroidism patients were newly diagnosed, ill under 2 months, and aged 18 to 65 years. Using RNA transcripts, the TCR beta CDR3 regions were amplified. Amplification began with first-round RT-PCR using HTBI primers, then second-round multiplex PCR was performed. In TCRdb, the multiplex PCR reads were re-called with MiXCR into one record per CDR3 protein. The sample records 600,000 to 650,000 distinct CDR3 sequences, 22% being singletons. Germline V CDR1 and CDR2: MNHEY, SVGEGT. The V and J ends lost 6 bases and 1 base respectively, with 16 bases between them. The CDR3 has 16 residues.

The receptor comes from a woman aged 18 to 35 with stable Graves' hyperthyroidism. Some clones in this sample may be carry-over from other donors' samples. V gene TRBV6-2 or TRBV6-3 combines with J gene TRBJ2-4; the D gene is possibly TRBD2 (5 bases). The specimen sequenced was peripheral blood. The DNA for the CDR3 is TGTGCCAGCAGAGGGCGGATGCGAGGGGCCAAAAACATTCAGTACTTC. Amino acids: CASRGRMRGAKNIQYF.